The present T cell receptor beta chain was sequenced within a study of technical replicates of blood from a few donors. Here immunoSEQ multiplex PCR was the method, and the copy in TCRdb shows in-frame clones only, minus some. The data hold over 60,000 clones, with roughly 93% observed a single time. The germline gives CDR1 SGDLS, CDR2 YYNGEE. CDR3 length: 14 residues. With V trimmed by 2 bases and J by 1 base, 0 bases remained unmatched. The clonotype originates from a human donor in good health. Sequenced: T cells isolated from PBMCs. The chain is built from TRBV9 and TRBJ2-4; TRBD2 aligns across 7 bases. Here the CDR3 reads CASSVGRAKNIQYF. The CDR3 DNA reads TGTGCCAGCAGCGTCGGGAGGGCCAAAAACATTCAGTACTTC.